Listed below are T cell receptor beta chains from one sample, sequenced in a study of a mutant IDH1 vaccine in newly diagnosed glioma. TCRdb keeps only in-frame clones here, not all; method: immunoSEQ multiplex PCR. The sample holds roughly 130,000 clones, about 80% seen once. Their recognized antigens are unknown. Here the sequenced sample was PBMCs, taken from a glioma patient whose treatment included an IDH1 peptide vaccine. All receptors derive from a man aged 40-55 years with glioma. Each CDR3 is given with its conserved first and last residue. D genes are given only for firm matches. Only some rows state a clone size, as once, few, many or a class for expanded clones.

clone size,J gene,V gene,D gene,CDR3 protein,CDR3 DNA
few,TRBJ2-7,TRBV5-1,.,CASQGLDSLEYEQYF,TGCGCCAGCCAAGGCCTAGACAGCCTAGAATACGAGCAGTACTTC
.,TRBJ2-1,TRBV5-1,TRBD1,CASSLGQGTYNEQFF,TGCGCCAGCAGCCTGGGACAGGGTACCTACAATGAGCAGTTCTTC
.,TRBJ1-3,TRBV11-2,.,CASSLERISGNTIYF,TGTGCCAGCAGCTTAGAAAGGATCTCTGGAAACACCATATATTTT
many,TRBJ1-5,TRBV5-6,.,CASSLGGRGNQPQHF,TGTGCCAGCAGCTTGGGGGGACGGGGTAATCAGCCCCAGCATTTT
.,TRBJ2-1,TRBV5-1,TRBD1,CASSEQGAGEQFF,TGCGCCAGCAGCGAACAGGGGGCAGGTGAGCAGTTCTTC
few,TRBJ2-7,TRBV27,TRBD1,CASSSSGTGRREQYF,TGTGCCAGCAGTAGTTCCGGGACAGGGCGGAGAGAGCAGTACTTC
.,TRBJ2-2,TRBV5-4,TRBD2,CASSLALGGGIGELFF,TGTGCCAGCAGCTTGGCCCTGGGCGGGGGTATCGGGGAGCTGTTTTTT
.,TRBJ2-3,TRBV9,.,CASSVALPDTQYF,TGTGCCAGCAGCGTAGCCCTCCCAGATACGCAGTATTTT
.,TRBJ2-1,TRBV4-2,TRBD2,CASSQVDGLAVDNEQFF,TGTGCCAGCAGCCAAGTCGACGGCCTAGCGGTGGACAATGAGCAGTTCTTC
.,TRBJ2-6,TRBV4-3,.,CASSADGSSGANVLTF,TGCGCCAGCAGCGCCGACGGTAGCTCTGGGGCCAACGTCCTGACTTTC
.,TRBJ1-5,TRBV5-1,.,CASSLQGLSQPQHF,TGCGCCAGCAGCTTGCAGGGGCTCAGCCAGCCCCAGCATTTT
.,TRBJ2-1,TRBV4-3,.,CASSQDLMGGYNEQFF,TGCGCCAGCAGCCAAGATCTAATGGGGGGCTACAATGAGCAGTTCTTC
.,TRBJ2-5,TRBV5-6,.,CASSSGRAETQYF,TGTGCCAGCAGCTCAGGTCGTGCAGAGACCCAGTACTTC
.,TRBJ2-5,TRBV5-6,TRBD2,CASSPGAGVETQYF,TGTGCCAGCAGCCCGGGAGCGGGAGTAGAGACCCAGTACTTC
.,TRBJ1-1,TRBV6-6,.,CASSYPRGGDTEAFF,TGTGCCAGCAGTTATCCCCGGGGGGGGGACACTGAAGCTTTCTTT
.,TRBJ2-5,TRBV18,.,CASSPTEETQYF,TGTGCCAGCTCACCAACGGAGGAGACCCAGTACTTC
.,TRBJ1-5,TRBV7-2,TRBD1,CASSSGWTGGRLRQPQHF,TGTGCCAGCAGCTCCGGCTGGACAGGGGGCCGACTTCGACAGCCCCAGCATTTT
few,TRBJ2-7,TRBV7-9,TRBD1,CASSPTGTSYEQYF,TGTGCCAGCAGCCCGACAGGGACCTCCTACGAGCAGTACTTC
.,TRBJ1-2,TRBV29-1,.,CSAEGTSYGYTF,TGCAGCGCGGAAGGGACAAGCTATGGCTACACCTTC
.,TRBJ1-2,TRBV4-1,TRBD1,CASSNPGTGSGYTF,TGCGCCAGCAGCAATCCCGGGACAGGCTCGGGCTACACCTTC
.,TRBJ1-4,TRBV19,TRBD1,CASSLTGGGTNEKLFF,TGTGCCAGTAGTCTCACAGGGGGCGGAACTAATGAAAAACTGTTTTTT
many,TRBJ1-3,TRBV9,TRBD1,CASSLRTGGNTIYF,TGTGCCAGCAGCTTACGGACAGGGGGAAACACCATATATTTT
.,TRBJ2-3,TRBV7-9,.,CASSSVSTDTQYF,TGTGCCAGCAGCTCCGTCAGCACAGATACGCAGTATTTT
.,TRBJ1-2,TRBV5-4,.,CASSPSVLMGYTF,TGTGCCAGCAGCCCATCGGTGCTAATGGGCTACACCTTC
.,TRBJ2-2,TRBV18,TRBD1,CASSPWDSNTGELFF,TGTGCCAGCTCGCCTTGGGACAGCAACACCGGGGAGCTGTTTTTT
few,TRBJ1-1,TRBV25-1,.,CASSPRATGDTEAFF,TGTGCCAGCAGCCCTAGGGCTACCGGGGACACTGAAGCTTTCTTT
.,TRBJ2-7,TRBV11-2,TRBD1,CASSLDGDSSYEQYF,TGTGCCAGCAGCTTAGATGGGGACAGCTCCTACGAGCAGTACTTC
.,TRBJ2-3,TRBV29-1,.,CSVVRVTDTQYF,TGCAGCGTTGTTAGGGTCACAGATACGCAGTATTTT
few,TRBJ1-1,TRBV7-9,.,CASGPDGEGAFF,TGTGCCAGCGGGCCCGACGGGGAGGGAGCTTTCTTT
.,TRBJ2-7,TRBV6-6,.,CASTWAPQTNYEQYF,TGTGCCAGCACCTGGGCCCCACAGACGAACTACGAGCAGTACTTC
.,TRBJ1-3,TRBV6-6,.,CASSQPQGTGNTIYF,TGTGCCAGCTCACAACCTCAGGGGACTGGAAACACCATATATTTT
.,TRBJ2-1,TRBV6-4,TRBD1,CASSDSGQGSYNEQFF,TGTGCCAGCAGTGACTCGGGACAGGGCTCCTACAATGAGCAGTTCTTC
.,TRBJ2-2,TRBV7-7,.,CASSRRQYGELFF,TGTGCTAGCAGCCGTCGACAATACGGGGAGCTGTTTTTT
.,TRBJ1-2,TRBV7-6,TRBD1,CASSPRDRNYGYTF,TGTGCCAGCAGCCCCAGGGACAGGAACTATGGCTACACCTTC
.,TRBJ2-6,TRBV10-1,.,CASSEPGLNSGANVLTF,TGCGCCAGCAGTGAGCCGGGACTCAACTCTGGGGCCAACGTCCTGACTTTC
few,TRBJ1-3,TRBV10-1,.,CARSKGNTIYF,TGCGCCAGGTCGAAAGGAAACACCATATATTTT
.,TRBJ2-2,TRBV7-9,.,CASSLRGVDTGELFF,TGTGCCAGCAGCTTGAGGGGCGTCGACACCGGGGAGCTGTTTTTT